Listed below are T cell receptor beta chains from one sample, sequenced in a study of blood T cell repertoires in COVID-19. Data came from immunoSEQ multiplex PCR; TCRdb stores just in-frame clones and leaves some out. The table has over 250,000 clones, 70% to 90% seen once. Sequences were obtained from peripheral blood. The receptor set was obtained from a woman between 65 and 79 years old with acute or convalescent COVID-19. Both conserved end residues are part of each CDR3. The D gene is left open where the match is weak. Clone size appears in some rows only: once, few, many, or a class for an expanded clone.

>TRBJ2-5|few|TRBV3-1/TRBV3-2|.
CASSQEARKIQETQYF
TGTGCCAGCAGCCAAGAAGCGCGGAAGATCCAAGAGACCCAGTACTTC
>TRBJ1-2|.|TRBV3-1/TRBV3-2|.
CASSQDPSGTSYGYTF
TGTGCCAGCAGCCAAGATCCATCAGGTACCTCCTATGGCTACACCTTC
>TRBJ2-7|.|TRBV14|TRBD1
CASSRFSAGTATYEQYF
TGTGCCAGCAGCCGTTTTAGTGCCGGGACAGCGACCTACGAGCAGTACTTC
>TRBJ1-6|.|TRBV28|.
CASSLYGPGPLHF
TGTGCCAGCAGTTTATACGGTCCGGGGCCCCTCCACTTT
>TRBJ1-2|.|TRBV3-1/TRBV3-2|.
CASSLYGQGPSYGYTF
TGTGCCAGCAGCCTATATGGGCAGGGGCCTTCCTATGGCTACACCTTC
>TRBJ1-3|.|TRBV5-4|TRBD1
CASSPDRGSGNTIYF
TGTGCCAGCAGCCCCGACAGGGGGTCTGGAAACACCATATATTTT
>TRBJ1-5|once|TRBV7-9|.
CASSLMGEPQHF
TGTGCCAGCAGCTTAATGGGAGAGCCCCAGCATTTT
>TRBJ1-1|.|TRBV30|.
CAWNRAGVYTEAFF
TGTGCCTGGAACAGGGCAGGGGTTTACACTGAAGCTTTCTTT
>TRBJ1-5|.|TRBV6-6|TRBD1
CASRGTGVNQPQHF
TGTGCCAGCAGAGGGACAGGGGTGAATCAGCCCCAGCATTTT
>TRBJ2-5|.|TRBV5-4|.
CASSPDTAETQYF
TGTGCCAGCAGCCCGGACACGGCGGAGACCCAGTACTTC
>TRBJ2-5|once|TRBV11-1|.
CASSFGGRIETQYF
TGTGCCAGCAGCTTTGGGGGGAGGATTGAGACCCAGTACTTC
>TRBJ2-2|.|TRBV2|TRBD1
CASRHPGQGARELFF
TGTGCCAGCAGGCACCCGGGACAGGGGGCTAGGGAGCTGTTTTTT
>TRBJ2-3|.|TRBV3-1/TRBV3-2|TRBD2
CASSQGTSAATDTQYF
TGTGCCAGCAGCCAAGGCACTAGCGCAGCGACAGATACGCAGTATTTT
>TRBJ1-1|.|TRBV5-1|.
CASSLEVIGATEAFF
TGCGCCAGCAGCTTGGAGGTTATAGGGGCCACTGAAGCTTTCTTT
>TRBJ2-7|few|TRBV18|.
CASSVDSGLGEQYF
TGTGCCAGCTCAGTCGACAGTGGGCTAGGCGAGCAGTACTTC
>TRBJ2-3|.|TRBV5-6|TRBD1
CARPGQGATDTQYF
TGTGCCAGACCCGGACAGGGGGCAACAGATACGCAGTATTTT
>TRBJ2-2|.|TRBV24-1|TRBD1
CATSDNRRDRGSGELFF
TGTGCCACCAGTGATAACCGCCGGGACAGGGGGTCCGGGGAGCTGTTTTTT
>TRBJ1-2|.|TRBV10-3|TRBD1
CAIRDRGYGYTF
TGTGCCATCAGGGACAGGGGCTATGGCTACACCTTC
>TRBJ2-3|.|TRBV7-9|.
CASSQPAGPMGATQYF
TGTGCCAGCAGCCAGCCAGCGGGCCCGATGGGTGCTACGCAGTATTTT
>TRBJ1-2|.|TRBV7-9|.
CASSLYRSAGYTF
TGTGCCAGCAGCTTATACCGGAGTGCTGGCTACACCTTC
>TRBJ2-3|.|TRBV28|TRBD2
CASGLAVPSTDTQYF
TGTGCCAGCGGGCTAGCGGTACCTAGCACAGATACGCAGTATTTT
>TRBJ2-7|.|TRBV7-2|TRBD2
CASSLGTSGNPRDYEQYF
TGTGCCAGCAGCTTAGGGACTAGCGGGAATCCAAGGGACTACGAGCAGTACTTC
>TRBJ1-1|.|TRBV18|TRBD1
CASSPLGQGVEAFF
TGTGCCAGCTCACCACTCGGACAGGGGGTTGAAGCTTTCTTT
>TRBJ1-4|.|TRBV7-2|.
CASSLRGAGEKLFF
TGTGCCAGCAGCTTACGGGGGGCCGGAGAAAAACTGTTTTTT
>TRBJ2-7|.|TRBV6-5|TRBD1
CASSFRGQGEEEQYF
TGTGCCAGCAGTTTCAGGGGACAGGGGGAGGAGGAGCAGTACTTC
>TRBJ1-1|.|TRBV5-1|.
CASSPRTASEAFF
TGCGCCAGCAGCCCCCGGACAGCAAGTGAAGCTTTCTTT